Below, 22 T cell receptor beta chains from the same sample are listed, as sequenced in a study of cytotoxic CD8 clonotypes in ibrutinib-treated CLL. Repertoires were generated with immunoSEQ multiplex PCR, while TCRdb's copy carries only in-frame clones and drops some. This table holds 60,000 or so clones, approximately 54% found once. Here the sequenced sample was PBMCs, taken after 12 months of ibrutinib treatment. These receptors all stem from a human donor with chronic lymphocytic leukemia.

The rearrangement uses TRBV27 and TRBJ2-5; a weak D match, TRBD2 (6 bases). This CDR3 spans 14 amino acids. V was trimmed by 2 bases and J by 5 bases, leaving 12 bases between them. The V gene's germline CDR1 is MNHEY and CDR2 SMNVEV (reference sequence). CDR3 in DNA: TGTGCCAGCAGTTTAGCGGGGCTGGGGGAGACCCAGTACTTC. This translates into CASSLAGLGETQYF.

This clone was counted at least ten times. The genes are TRBV28 and TRBJ2-4; D could derive from TRBD1 or TRBD2 (6 bases each). The germline CDR1 and CDR2 sequences are MDHEN and SYDVKM. This CDR3 spans 13 amino acids. V was shortened by 8 bases and J by 6 bases, with 14 bases between the two germline ends. The CDR3: CASDRGQPNIQYF. The CDR3 DNA is TGTGCCAGCGACCGGGGGCAACCAAACATTCAGTACTTC.

This clone showed up just a few times. The CDR3 DNA follows: TGTGCCAGCAGCTCGGGACAGCACTATGGCTACACCTTC. Its translation: CASSSGQHYGYTF. The chain joins TRBV27 to TRBJ1-2, with 7 bases identical to TRBD1. Germline values: CDR1 MNHEY, CDR2 SMNVEV (reference sequence). The V segment lost 6 bases and the J segment 3 bases; nucleotides outside the gene matches: 4. The CDR3 has 13 amino acids.

The chain joins TRBV27 to TRBJ2-1; D is uncertain. This CDR3 region has 12 residues. Germline assignment: CDR1 MNHEY and CDR2 SMNVEV (reference sequence). Between the trimmed V and J ends, which lost 6 bases and 6 bases, there was a span of 9 bases. The CDR3 nucleotides read TGTGCCAGCAGGACCACAATCAATGAGCAGTTCTTC. Protein: CASRTTINEQFF.

The V and J genes are TRBV6-5 and TRBJ2-5, with TRBD2 matching over 7 bases. This CDR3 comprises 13 residues. Germline CDR1 reads MNHEY; CDR2 reads SVGAGI. V dropped 5 bases and J dropped 0; count of bases not matched to a gene: 0. The CDR3 loop reads CASSLADQETQYF. CDR3 coding DNA: TGTGCCAGCAGTCTAGCGGACCAAGAGACCCAGTACTTC.

The chain links TRBV7-2 to TRBJ1-4; the D gene is possibly TRBD1 (5 bases). Trimming took off 3 bases at V and 8 bases at J, with 13 bases between the two ends. Per the germline V gene, CDR1 is SGHTA and CDR2 is FQGNSA. The CDR3 has 14 amino acids. In nucleotides, the CDR3 is TGTGCCAGCAGCTTTGGGGCAGGGATCGAAAAACTGTTTTTT. Encoded protein: CASSFGAGIEKLFF.

This clone was recorded a few times. The chain has TRBV5-4 and TRBJ1-4; 9 bases agree with TRBD1. The germline CDR1 and CDR2 sequences are SGHNT and YYREEE (reference sequence). V trimming: 0 bases; J trimming: 10 bases; junction bases outside the gene matches: 10. The CDR3 runs to 16 residues. Here the CDR3 reads CASSLAGQGLAGKLFF. The CDR3 nucleotides are TGTGCCAGCAGCTTGGCGGGACAGGGATTAGCGGGAAAACTGTTTTTT.

The rearrangement links TRBV13 to TRBJ1-2; TRBD1 might be the D (6 bases). CDR3 length: 15 residues. Trimming took off 3 bases at V and 6 bases at J, with 17 bases between the two ends. Germline-derived CDR1 and CDR2 are PRHDT and FYEKMQ (reference sequence). CDR3 loop: CASSFSDRRTDGYTF. The CDR3 bases are TGTGCCAGCAGCTTTTCTGACAGGAGGACGGATGGCTACACCTTC.

V is TRBV21-1 and J is TRBJ2-7; the table's D call of TRBD2 was not tested on the DNA. TRBV21-1 is given as a pseudogene. This CDR3 spans 15 amino acids. In DNA form, the CDR3 reads TGTGCCAGCAGCGCCCCGATAGCGGGGGCCTACGAGCAGTACTTC. This sequence encodes CASSAPIAGAYEQYF.

This clone appeared once. This chain joins TRBV6-5 and TRBJ2-2, with D possibly TRBD2 on 5 matching bases. V lost 8 bases and J lost 1, with 5 bases in between. Looked up from germline, CDR1 is MNHEY and CDR2 is SVGAGI. CDR3 length: 12 residues. For the CDR3, the DNA is TGTGCCAGCGCGGGGAACACCGGGGAGCTGTTTTTT. Its protein product is CASAGNTGELFF.

This clone was detected ten times or more. The chain employs TRBV5-1 and TRBJ2-1; TRBD1 matches 7 bases. CDR1 and CDR2 (germline): SGHRS, YFSETQ. Trimming at V came to 3 bases and at J to 9 bases, leaving 6 bases not matched to a gene. The CDR3 contains 13 residues. CDR3 loop: CASSWTGLVEQFF. CDR3 sequence (DNA): TGCGCCAGCAGCTGGACAGGATTGGTTGAGCAGTTCTTC.

The chain carries TRBV11-2 and TRBJ1-4; TRBD1 aligns across 7 bases. The V segment lost 5 bases and the J segment 5 bases; nucleotides outside the gene matches: 5. Germline CDR1 SGHAT, CDR2 FQNNGV. The CDR3 spans 14 residues. The CDR3 DNA reads as TGTGCCAGCAGCGAGACAGGGCCAAATGAAAAACTGTTTTTT. Its translation: CASSETGPNEKLFF. The whole variable domain, remainder taken from reference TRBV11-2 and TRBJ1-4, is EAGVAQSPRYKIIEKRQSVAFWCNPISGHATLYWYQQILGQGPKLLIQFQNNGVVDDSQLPKDRFSAERLKGVDSTLKIQPAKLEDSAVYLCASSETGPNEKLFFGSGTQLSVL.

This clone occurred a few times. J is TRBJ1-5 and V is TRBV28; 7 bases map to TRBD1. Germline assignment: CDR1 MDHEN and CDR2 SYDVKM. CDR3 length: 16 amino acids. V trimming: 0 bases; J trimming: 5 bases; junction bases outside the gene matches: 7. For the CDR3, the DNA is TGTGCCAGCAGTTTATGGGGTCGACAGGGATATCAGCCCCAGCATTTT. It is translated as CASSLWGRQGYQPQHF.

This clone was detected a few times. This chain links TRBV28 with TRBJ1-1; a weak D match, TRBD1 (6 bases). CDR3 length: 13 residues. V lost 5 bases and J lost 11, with 18 bases in between. Per germline, CDR1 MDHEN and CDR2 SYDVKM. The CDR3 is CASSTTNRAKAFF. The CDR3, as DNA: TGTGCCAGCAGTACCACCAACAGGGCTAAGGCTTTCTTT. Full variable domain (remainder filled in from reference TRBV28 and TRBJ1-1): DVKVTQSSRYLVKRTGEKVFLECVQDMDHENMFWYRQDPGLGLRLIYFSYDVKMKEKGDIPEGYSVSREKKERFSLILESASTNQTSMYLCASSTTNRAKAFFGQGTRLTVV.

The chain is built from TRBV5-1 and TRBJ1-1; possible D gene TRBD1, 6 bases. Germline CDR1 SGHRS, CDR2 YFSETQ. V shed 1 base and J shed 8 bases, with 21 bases lying between them. The CDR3 spans 16 residues. CDR3 nucleotides: TGCGCCAGCAGCTTGAGTGTCCGTGGGACACGGAGGGAAGCTTTCTTT. Its translation is CASSLSVRGTRREAFF.

V is TRBV28 and J is TRBJ2-7; tentatively, D is TRBD1 (5 bases). Trimming left V 3 bases short and J 6 bases short, with 12 bases between. CDR1 MDHEN and CDR2 SYDVKM come from the germline V gene. The CDR3 has 13 amino acids. The CDR3 DNA sequence: TGTGCCAGCAGTTTGAGAAGGGGTGGCGAGCAGTACGTC. Translated: CASSLRRGGEQYV.

The chain uses TRBV6-1 and TRBJ2-5, with 14 bases lining up with TRBD2. J was trimmed by 5 bases and V by 4 bases; bases with no gene match: 12. This CDR3 region has 18 residues. CDR1 is MNHNS and CDR2 is SASEGT in the germline V gene. CDR3 loop: CASSAGLAGVGYRETQYF. CDR3 nucleotide sequence: TGTGCCAGCAGTGCGGGACTAGCGGGAGTAGGGTACAGGGAGACCCAGTACTTC.

Many counts were recorded for this clone. The V and J genes are TRBV5-1 and TRBJ1-3; TRBD1 matches at 7 bases. This CDR3 comprises 14 residues. CDR1 and CDR2 (germline): SGHRS, YFSETQ. J gave up 2 bases and V 5 bases, and 4 bases lay outside the gene matches. The CDR3 sequence is CASSTGEAGNTIYF. The CDR3 DNA sequence: TGCGCCAGCAGTACAGGGGAAGCTGGAAACACCATATATTTT.

This chain connects TRBV6-6 to TRBJ1-4, with no clear D. Per the germline V gene, CDR1 is MNHNY and CDR2 is SVGAGI (reference sequence). The CDR3 runs to 15 residues. V was cut by 2 bases and J by 7 bases, with 14 bases left in between. The CDR3 sequence: CASSYLSGRGEKLFF. The CDR3 region has the DNA TGTGCCAGCAGTTACCTGTCTGGGCGAGGTGAAAAACTGTTTTTT.

This rearrangement joins TRBV13 to TRBJ1-2; D gene ambiguous. Trimming shortened V by 10 bases and J by 0 bases, and 12 bases separated the two germline ends. There are 13 residues in the CDR3. Germline V gene lookup returns CDR1 PRHDT and CDR2 FYEKMQ (reference sequence). Written as DNA, the CDR3 is TGTGCCACCAGTGATCGGGCTAACTATGGCTACACCTTC. Its translation is CATSDRANYGYTF.

This clone was observed a few times. The chain joins TRBV2 to TRBJ2-7; D tentatively reads TRBD1 or TRBD2 (6 bases each). Germline CDR1 is SNHLY and CDR2 is FYNNEI. This CDR3 is 13 amino acids long. Trimming removed 8 bases from V and 7 bases from J, with 18 bases in between. CDR3 sequence: CASYPPRGREQYF. The CDR3 coding sequence is TGTGCCAGCTATCCCCCACGGGGGCGAGAGCAGTACTTC. Based on the CDR3 plus reference TRBV2 and TRBJ2-7, the full variable domain is EPEVTQTPSHQVTQMGQEVILRCVPISNHLYFYWYRQILGQKVEFLVSFYNNEISEKSEIFDDQFSVERPDGSNFTLKIRSTKLEDSAMYFCASYPPRGREQYFGPGTRLTVT.

In its sample, this clone was seen a few times. This chain connects TRBV5-1 to TRBJ1-4; possibly TRBD1 for D (6 bases). V was clipped by 5 bases and J by 3 bases, with 14 bases between them. This CDR3 comprises 15 residues. CDR1 and CDR2 (germline): SGHRS, YFSETQ. CDR3 in DNA: TGCGCCAGCAGACCCACAGGGAAGTCTAATGAAAAACTGTTTTTT. Protein sequence: CASRPTGKSNEKLFF. Full variable domain (rest looked up from reference TRBV5-1 and TRBJ1-4): KAGVTQTPRYLIKTRGQQVTLSCSPISGHRSVSWYQQTPGQGLQFLFEYFSETQRNKGNFPGRFSGRQFSNSRSEMNVSTLELGDSALYLCASRPTGKSNEKLFFGSGTQLSVL.